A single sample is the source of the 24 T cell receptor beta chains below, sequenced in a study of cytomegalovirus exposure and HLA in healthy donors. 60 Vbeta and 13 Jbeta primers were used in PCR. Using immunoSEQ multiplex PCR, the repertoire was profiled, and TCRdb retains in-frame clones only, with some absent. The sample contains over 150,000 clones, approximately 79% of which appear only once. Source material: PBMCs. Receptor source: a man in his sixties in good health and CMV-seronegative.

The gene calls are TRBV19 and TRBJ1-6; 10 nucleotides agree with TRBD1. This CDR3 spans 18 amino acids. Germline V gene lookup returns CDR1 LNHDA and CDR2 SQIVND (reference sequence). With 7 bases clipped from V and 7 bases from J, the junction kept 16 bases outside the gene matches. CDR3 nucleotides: TGTGCCAGTAACCCTCCACCCGACAGGGGGCCCACAAATTCACCCCTCCACTTT. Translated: CASNPPPDRGPTNSPLHF. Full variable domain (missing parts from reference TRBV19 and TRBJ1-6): DGGITQSPKYLFRKEGQNVTLSCEQNLNHDAMYWYRQDPGQGLRLIYYSQIVNDFQKGDIAEGYSVSREKKESFPLTVTSAQKNPTAFYLCASNPPPDRGPTNSPLHFGNGTRLTVT.

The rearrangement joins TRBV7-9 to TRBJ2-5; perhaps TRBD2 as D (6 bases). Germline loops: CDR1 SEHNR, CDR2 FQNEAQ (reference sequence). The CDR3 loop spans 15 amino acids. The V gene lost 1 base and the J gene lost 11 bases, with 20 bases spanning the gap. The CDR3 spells CASSLVSGPPGEQYF. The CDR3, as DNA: TGTGCCAGCAGCTTAGTATCGGGCCCCCCGGGGGAGCAGTACTTC.

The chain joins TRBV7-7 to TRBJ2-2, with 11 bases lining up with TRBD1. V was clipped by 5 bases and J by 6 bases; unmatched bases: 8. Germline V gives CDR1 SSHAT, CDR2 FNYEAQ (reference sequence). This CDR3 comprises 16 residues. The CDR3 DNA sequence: TGTGCCAGCAGCCCTCGGCCGGGACAGGGGGCCGGGGAGCTGTTTTTT. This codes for CASSPRPGQGAGELFF.

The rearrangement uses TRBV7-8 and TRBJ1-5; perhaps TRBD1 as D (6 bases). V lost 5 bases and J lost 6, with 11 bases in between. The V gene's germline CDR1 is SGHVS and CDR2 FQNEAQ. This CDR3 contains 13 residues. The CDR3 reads CASSPQGSQPQHF. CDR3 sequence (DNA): TGTGCCAGCAGCCCTCAGGGGAGTCAGCCCCAGCATTTT.

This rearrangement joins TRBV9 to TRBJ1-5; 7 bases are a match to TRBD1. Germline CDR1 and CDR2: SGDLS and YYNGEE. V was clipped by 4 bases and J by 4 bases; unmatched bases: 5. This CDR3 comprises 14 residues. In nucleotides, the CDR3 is TGTGCCAGCAGCAGACAGGGACGGAATCAGCCCCAGCATTTT. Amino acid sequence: CASSRQGRNQPQHF.

As DNA, the CDR3 is TGTGCCAGCAAGGGGAGCGGGGGGGATTGGGGCACAGATACGCAGTATTTT. This codes for CASKGSGGDWGTDTQYF. This chain links TRBV27 with TRBJ2-3; TRBD2 agrees at 10 bases. Losses at the gene ends were 7 bases for V and 1 base for J; bases not matched to a gene: 11. Germline assignment: CDR1 MNHEY and CDR2 SMNVEV (reference sequence). The length of the CDR3 is 17 residues.

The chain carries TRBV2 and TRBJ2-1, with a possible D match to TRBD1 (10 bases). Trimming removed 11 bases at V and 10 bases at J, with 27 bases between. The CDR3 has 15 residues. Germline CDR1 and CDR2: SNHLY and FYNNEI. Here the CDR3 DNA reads TGTGCCTCCCAGCGGGTGCGGGGGGGACAGGGGGAGCAGTTCTTC. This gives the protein CASQRVRGGQGEQFF. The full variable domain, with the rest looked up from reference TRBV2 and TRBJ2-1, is EPEVTQTPSHQVTQMGQEVILRCVPISNHLYFYWYRQILGQKVEFLVSFYNNEISEKSEIFDDQFSVERPDGSNFTLKIRSTKLEDSAMYFCASQRVRGGQGEQFFGPGTRLTVL.

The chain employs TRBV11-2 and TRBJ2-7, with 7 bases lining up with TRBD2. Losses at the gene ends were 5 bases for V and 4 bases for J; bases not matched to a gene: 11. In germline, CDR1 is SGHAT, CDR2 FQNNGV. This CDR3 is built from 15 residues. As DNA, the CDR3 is TGTGCCAGCAGCGCAGCGGGGACGGGGGTATACGAGCAGTACTTC. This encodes CASSAAGTGVYEQYF.

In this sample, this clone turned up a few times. The CDR3 sequence is CASSLQLSGANVLTF. The CDR3 DNA follows: TGTGCCAGCAGCTTGCAACTCTCTGGGGCCAACGTCCTGACTTTC. The chain combines TRBV5-6 with TRBJ2-6; D not resolved. CDR3 length: 15 residues. Trimming removed 1 base from V and 0 bases from J, with 5 bases in between. Germline assignment: CDR1 SGHDT and CDR2 YYEEEE. The complete variable domain, with remaining parts taken from reference TRBV5-6 and TRBJ2-6, reads DAGVTQSPTHLIKTRGQQVTLRCSPKSGHDTVSWYQQALGQGPQFIFQYYEEEERQRGNFPDRFSGHQFPNYSSELNVNALLLGDSALYLCASSLQLSGANVLTFGAGSRLTVL.

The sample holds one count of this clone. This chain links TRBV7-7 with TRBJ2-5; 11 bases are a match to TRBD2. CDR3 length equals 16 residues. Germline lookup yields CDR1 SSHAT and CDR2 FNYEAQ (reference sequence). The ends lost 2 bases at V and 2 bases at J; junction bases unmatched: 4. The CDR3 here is CASSLWSSGGQETQYF. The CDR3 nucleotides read TGTGCCAGCAGCTTATGGTCTAGCGGGGGGCAAGAGACCCAGTACTTC. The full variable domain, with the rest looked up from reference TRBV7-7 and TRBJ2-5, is GAGVSQSPRYKVTKRGQDVTLRCDPISSHATLYWYQQALGQGPEFLTYFNYEAQPDKSGLPSDRFSAERPEGSISTLTIQRTEQRDSAMYRCASSLWSSGGQETQYFGPGTRLLVL.

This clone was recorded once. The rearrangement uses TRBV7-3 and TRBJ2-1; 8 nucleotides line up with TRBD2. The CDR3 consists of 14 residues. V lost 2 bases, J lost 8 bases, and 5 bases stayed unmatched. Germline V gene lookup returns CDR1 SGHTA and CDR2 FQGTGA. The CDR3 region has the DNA TGTGCCAGCAGCTTACTCGGGGGGGCCGATGAGCAGTTCTTC. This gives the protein CASSLLGGADEQFF.

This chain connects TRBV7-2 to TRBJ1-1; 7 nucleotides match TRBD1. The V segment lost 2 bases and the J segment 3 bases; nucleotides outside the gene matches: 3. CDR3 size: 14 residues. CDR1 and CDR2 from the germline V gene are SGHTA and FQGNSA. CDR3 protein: CASSLPQGYTEAFF. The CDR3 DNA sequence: TGTGCCAGCAGCTTACCACAGGGGTACACTGAAGCTTTCTTT. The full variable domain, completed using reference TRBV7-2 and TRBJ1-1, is GAGVSQSPSNKVTEKGKDVELRCDPISGHTALYWYRQSLGQGLEFLIYFQGNSAPDKSGLPSDRFSAERTGGSVSTLTIQRTQQEDSAVYLCASSLPQGYTEAFFGQGTRLTVV.

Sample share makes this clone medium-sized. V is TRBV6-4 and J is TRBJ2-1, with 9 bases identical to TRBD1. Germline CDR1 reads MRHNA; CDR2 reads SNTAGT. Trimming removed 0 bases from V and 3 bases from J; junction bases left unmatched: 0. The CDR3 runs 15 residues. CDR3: CASSDSTGGYNEQFF. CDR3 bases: TGTGCCAGCAGTGACTCGACAGGGGGCTACAATGAGCAGTTCTTC.

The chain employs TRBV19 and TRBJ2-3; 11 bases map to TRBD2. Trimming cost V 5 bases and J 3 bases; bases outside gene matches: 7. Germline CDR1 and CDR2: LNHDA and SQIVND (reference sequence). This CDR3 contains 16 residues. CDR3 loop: CASSSPGLAVTDTQYF. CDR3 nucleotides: TGTGCCAGTAGTTCGCCGGGACTAGCGGTAACAGATACGCAGTATTTT.

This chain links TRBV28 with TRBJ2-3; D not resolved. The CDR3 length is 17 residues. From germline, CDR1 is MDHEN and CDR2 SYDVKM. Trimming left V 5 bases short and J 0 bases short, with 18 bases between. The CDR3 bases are TGTGCCAGCAGTCCACTCGGCAGACAAACAAGCACAGATACGCAGTATTTT. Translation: CASSPLGRQTSTDTQYF.

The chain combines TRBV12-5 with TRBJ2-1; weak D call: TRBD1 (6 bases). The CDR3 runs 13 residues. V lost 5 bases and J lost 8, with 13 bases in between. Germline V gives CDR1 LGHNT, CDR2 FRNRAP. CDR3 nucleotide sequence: TGTGCTAGTGGTCCAGGGGTTACGGATGAGCAGTTCTTC. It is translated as CASGPGVTDEQFF.

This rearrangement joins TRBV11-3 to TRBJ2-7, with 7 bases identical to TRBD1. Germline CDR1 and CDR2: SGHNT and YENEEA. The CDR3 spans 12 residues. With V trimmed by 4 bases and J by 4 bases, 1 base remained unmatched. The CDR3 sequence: CASSSTGYEQYF. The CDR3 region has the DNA TGTGCCAGCAGCTCGACAGGGTACGAGCAGTACTTC. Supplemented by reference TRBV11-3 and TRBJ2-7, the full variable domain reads EAGVVQSPRYKIIEKKQPVAFWCNPISGHNTLYWYLQNLGQGPELLIRYENEEAVDDSQLPKDRFSAERLKGVDSTLKIQPAELGDSAVYLCASSSTGYEQYFGPGTRLTVT.

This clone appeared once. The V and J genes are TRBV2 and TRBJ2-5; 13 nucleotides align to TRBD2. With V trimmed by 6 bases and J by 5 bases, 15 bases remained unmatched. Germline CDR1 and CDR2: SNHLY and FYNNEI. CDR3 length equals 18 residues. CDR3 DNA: TGTGCCAGCAGCAAAACTAGAACGGGACTAGCGGGAACGGAGACCCAGTACTTC. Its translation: CASSKTRTGLAGTETQYF.

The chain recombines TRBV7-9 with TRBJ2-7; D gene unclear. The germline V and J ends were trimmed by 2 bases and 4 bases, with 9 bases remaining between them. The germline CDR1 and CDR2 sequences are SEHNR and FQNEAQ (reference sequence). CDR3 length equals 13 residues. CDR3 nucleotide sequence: TGTGCCAGCAGCTTACTACAGCCATACGAGCAGTACTTC. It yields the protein CASSLLQPYEQYF. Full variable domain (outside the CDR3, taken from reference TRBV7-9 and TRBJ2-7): DTGVSQNPRHKITKRGQNVTFRCDPISEHNRLYWYRQTLGQGPEFLTYFQNEAQLEKSRLLSDRFSAERPKGSFSTLEIQRTEQGDSAMYLCASSLLQPYEQYFGPGTRLTVT.

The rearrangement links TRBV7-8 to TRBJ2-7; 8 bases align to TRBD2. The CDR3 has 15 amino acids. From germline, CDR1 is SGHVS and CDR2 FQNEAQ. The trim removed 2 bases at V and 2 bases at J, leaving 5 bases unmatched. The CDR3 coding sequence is TGTGCCAGCAGCTTACTAGGACTAGCTGCCTACGAGCAGTACTTC. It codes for CASSLLGLAAYEQYF.

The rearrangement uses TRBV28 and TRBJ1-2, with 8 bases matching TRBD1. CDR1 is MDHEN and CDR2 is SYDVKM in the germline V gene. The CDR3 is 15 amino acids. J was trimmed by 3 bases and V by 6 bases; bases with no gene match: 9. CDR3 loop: CASSTTAGGDYGYTF. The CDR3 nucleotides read TGTGCCAGCAGCACCACCGCAGGGGGCGACTATGGCTACACCTTC.

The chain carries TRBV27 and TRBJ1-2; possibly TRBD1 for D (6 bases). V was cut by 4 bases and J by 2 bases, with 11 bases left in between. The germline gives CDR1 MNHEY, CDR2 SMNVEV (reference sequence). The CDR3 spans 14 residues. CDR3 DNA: TGTGCCAGCAGTTGGGGGGGGCGGAACTATGGCTACACCTTC. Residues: CASSWGGRNYGYTF.

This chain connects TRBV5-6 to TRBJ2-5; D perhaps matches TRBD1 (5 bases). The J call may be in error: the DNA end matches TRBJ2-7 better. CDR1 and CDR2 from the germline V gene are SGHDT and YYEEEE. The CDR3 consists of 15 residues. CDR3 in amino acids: CASSLFPSGSYEQYF. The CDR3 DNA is TGTGCCAGCAGCTTATTTCCCTCAGGGTCCTACGAGCAGTACTTC.

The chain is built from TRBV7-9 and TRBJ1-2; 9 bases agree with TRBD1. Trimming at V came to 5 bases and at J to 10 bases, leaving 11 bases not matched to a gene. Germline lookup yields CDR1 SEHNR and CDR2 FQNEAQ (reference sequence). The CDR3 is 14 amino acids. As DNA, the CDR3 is TGTGCCAGCAGCAACGTAGCGGGACAGGGAAACTACACCTTC. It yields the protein CASSNVAGQGNYTF.